This T cell receptor beta chain appears in the sequencing data of a study of tumor T cells in aggressive B-cell lymphoma. Germline loops: CDR1 SEHNR, CDR2 FQNEAQ (reference sequence). The CDR3 runs to 13 residues. The germline V and J ends were trimmed by 2 bases and 3 bases, with 8 bases remaining between them. Some clones are missing from TCRdb's copy, which holds only in-frame ones; the method was immunoSEQ multiplex PCR. Seen here are about 1,600 clones, roughly 93% observed once, and the top ten hold about 3%. The sequence was obtained from an adult with diffuse large B cell lymphoma. The sequencing sample was made of tumor tissue. V usage is TRBV7-9 and J usage is TRBJ2-7, with D tentatively TRBD1 (6 bases). The CDR3 DNA reads as TGTGCCAGCAGCTTATGGACAGACTACGAGCAGTACTTC. Amino acids: CASSLWTDYEQYF.